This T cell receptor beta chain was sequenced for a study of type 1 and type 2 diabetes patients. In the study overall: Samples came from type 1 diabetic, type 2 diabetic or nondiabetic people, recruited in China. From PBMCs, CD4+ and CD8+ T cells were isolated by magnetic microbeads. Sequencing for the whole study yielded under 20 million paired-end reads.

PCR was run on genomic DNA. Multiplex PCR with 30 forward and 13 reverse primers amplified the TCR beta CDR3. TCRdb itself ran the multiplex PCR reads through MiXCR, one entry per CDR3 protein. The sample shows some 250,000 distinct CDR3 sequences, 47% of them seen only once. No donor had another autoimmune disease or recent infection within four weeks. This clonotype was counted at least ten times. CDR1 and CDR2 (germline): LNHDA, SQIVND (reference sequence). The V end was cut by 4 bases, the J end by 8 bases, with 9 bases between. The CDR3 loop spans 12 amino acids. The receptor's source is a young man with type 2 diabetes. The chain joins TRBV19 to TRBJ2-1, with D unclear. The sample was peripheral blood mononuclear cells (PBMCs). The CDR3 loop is CASSTSSDEQFF. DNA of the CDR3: TGTGCCAGTAGTACGTCTAGTGATGAGCAGTTCTTC.